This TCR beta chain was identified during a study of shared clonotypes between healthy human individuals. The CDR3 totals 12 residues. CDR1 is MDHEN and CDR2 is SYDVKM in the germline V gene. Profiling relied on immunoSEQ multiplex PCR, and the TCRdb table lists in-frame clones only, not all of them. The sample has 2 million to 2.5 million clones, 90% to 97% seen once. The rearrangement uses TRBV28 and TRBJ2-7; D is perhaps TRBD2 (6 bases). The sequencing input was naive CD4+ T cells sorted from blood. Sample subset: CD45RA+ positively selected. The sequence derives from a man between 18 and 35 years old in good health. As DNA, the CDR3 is TGTGCTACCGCGCGGGGCTCCTACGAGCAGTACTTC. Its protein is CATARGSYEQYF.